This TCR beta chain was recorded in a study of blood T cell repertoires in COVID-19. Study in general: Donors in the United States, Italy and Spain gave samples during acute or convalescent COVID-19. Sources were T cells, B-cell-depleted T cells, or PBMCs; the material itself was cDNA or gDNA.

Original processing methods: Scientists estimated how many nucleated cells there were by amplifying reference gene primers. Assay: immunoSEQ multiplex PCR; the TCRdb copy retains only in-frame clones and omits some. For V, J and clone size, that table is used; D and trimming come from the DNA. The sample holds around 230,000 clones, about 88% seen once. Donors were grouped by their self-reported clinical history. The CDR3 has 13 amino acids. V lost 3 bases, J lost 7 bases, and 12 bases lay in between. CDR1 is KGHSH and CDR2 is LQKENI in the germline V gene. The chain uses TRBV18 and TRBJ1-1, with D hard to call. The clonotype was recovered from a woman aged 25-40 years who had recovered from COVID-19. The sample comprised PBMCs or T cells enriched from blood (not recorded which). CDR3 in amino acids: CASSPSSSGEAFF. The CDR3 DNA reads TGTGCCAGCTCACCTTCGTCTTCCGGTGAAGCTTTCTTT. Together with reference TRBV18 and TRBJ1-1, the CDR3 gives the full variable domain: NAGVMQNPRHLVRRRGQEARLRCSPMKGHSHVYWYRQLPEEGLKFMVYLQKENIIDESGMPKERFSAEFPKEGPSILRIQQVVRGDSAAYFCASSPSSSGEAFFGQGTRLTVV.